These 2 T cell receptor beta chains came from one sample sequenced in a study of cytomegalovirus exposure and HLA in healthy donors. PCR involved 60 Vbeta and 13 Jbeta primers. Data came from immunoSEQ multiplex PCR; TCRdb stores just in-frame clones and leaves some out. The table includes approximately 220,000 clones, roughly 80% detected once. Material: PBMCs. The receptors were sampled from a girl aged 2-10 years in good health and CMV-seronegative.

The V call is TRBV7-6, the J call TRBJ1-1; D unclear. This CDR3 region has 13 residues. Germline CDR1 reads SGHVS; CDR2 reads FNYEAQ. With 0 bases removed from V and 4 bases from J, the gap between germline ends came to 6 bases. The chain's CDR3 is CASSLASGTEAFF. CDR3 nucleotide sequence: TGTGCCAGCAGCTTAGCCTCCGGCACTGAAGCTTTCTTT.

The chain recombines TRBV27 with TRBJ2-7; TRBD2 matches 9 bases. With V trimmed by 5 bases and J by 5 bases, 10 bases remained unmatched. The CDR3 contains 15 residues. Germline V gene data show CDR1 as MNHEY and CDR2 as SMNVEV (reference sequence). The CDR3 sequence is CASSPGGRAVNEQYF. CDR3 nucleotide sequence: TGTGCCAGCAGTCCCGGCGGGAGGGCCGTAAACGAGCAGTACTTC.